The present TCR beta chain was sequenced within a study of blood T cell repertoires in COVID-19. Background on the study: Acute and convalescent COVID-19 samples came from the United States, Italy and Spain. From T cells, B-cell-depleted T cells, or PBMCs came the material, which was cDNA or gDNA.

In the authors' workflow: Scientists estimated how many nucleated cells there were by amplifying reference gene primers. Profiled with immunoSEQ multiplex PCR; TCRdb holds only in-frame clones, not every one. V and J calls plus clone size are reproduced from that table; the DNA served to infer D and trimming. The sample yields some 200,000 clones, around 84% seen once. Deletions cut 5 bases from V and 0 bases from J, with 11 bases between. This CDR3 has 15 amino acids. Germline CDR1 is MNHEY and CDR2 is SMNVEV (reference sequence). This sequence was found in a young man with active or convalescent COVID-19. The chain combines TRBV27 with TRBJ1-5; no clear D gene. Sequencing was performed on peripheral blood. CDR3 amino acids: CASSPHGDSNQPQHF. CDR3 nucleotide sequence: TGTGCCAGCAGTCCGCACGGGGATAGCAATCAGCCCCAGCATTTT.